The rows below give T cell receptor beta chains drawn from one sample of a study of early T cells in non-severe SARS-CoV-2 infection. TCRdb processed the 5' RACE reads anew with MiXCR; each CDR3 protein has one entry. Here the sample spans tens of thousands of distinct CDR3 sequences, roughly 8% being singletons. Sequences were derived from whole blood, sampled at baseline. Receptors were obtained from an adult who was a healthcare worker with PCR-confirmed SARS-CoV-2 infection or an uninfected control (not recorded which). The CDR3 runs from the conserved cysteine through the conserved F or W. D genes are given only for firm matches. The size entry is marked missing in some rows and otherwise reads once, few, many or a size class.

clone_size j_call v_call d_call cdr3_aa cdr3_nt
few TRBJ1-1 TRBV7-3 . CASSLKGAGTEAFF TGTGCCAGCAGCTTAAAGGGAGCGGGGACTGAAGCTTTCTTT
few TRBJ1-1 TRBV28 . CASRNRLNTEAFF TGTGCCAGCAGAAACAGATTGAACACTGAAGCTTTCTTT
. TRBJ2-7 TRBV6-2/TRBV6-3 TRBD1 CASSYLSGGHDEQYF TGTGCCAGCAGTTACTTGTCAGGGGGCCACGACGAGCAGTACTTC
. TRBJ1-4 TRBV4-3 TRBD1 CASSQEGTGVEKLFF TGCGCCAGCAGCCAAGAGGGGACAGGGGTTGAAAAACTGTTTTTT
few TRBJ2-3 TRBV19 . CASRGGAANQVDTQYF TGTGCCAGTAGGGGCGGGGCAGCTAATCAGGTCGATACGCAGTATTTT
many TRBJ1-2 TRBV27 TRBD1 CASSLIGGTGTDYGYTF TGTGCCAGCAGTTTAATTGGGGGGACAGGGACCGACTATGGCTACACCTTC
. TRBJ1-5 TRBV18 TRBD1 CASSANPGGLGNQPQHF TGTGCCAGCTCAGCGAACCCAGGGGGCCTAGGCAATCAGCCCCAGCATTTT
few TRBJ2-2 TRBV6-6 . CASSHVTYIGELFF TGTGCCAGCAGTCACGTCACTTACATCGGGGAGCTGTTTTTT
many TRBJ2-6 TRBV6-2/TRBV6-3 . CASSPPSNGANVLTF TGTGCCAGCAGCCCTCCGTCTAATGGGGCCAACGTCCTGACTTTC
. TRBJ2-2 TRBV3-1 TRBD2 CASSQDLLLAGANTGELFF TGTGCCAGCAGCCAAGATCTGCTACTAGCGGGGGCGAACACCGGGGAGCTGTTTTTT
many TRBJ2-7 TRBV12-3/TRBV12-4 . CASSAGRWQYF TGTGCCAGCAGCGCGGGACGGTGGCAGTACTTC
many TRBJ2-3 TRBV24-1 . CATSDLQQVTQYF TGTGCCACCAGTGATTTGCAACAGGTTACGCAGTATTTT
many TRBJ1-2 TRBV12-3/TRBV12-4 . CASTQAGPANYGYTF TGTGCCAGCACCCAAGCGGGGCCAGCTAACTATGGCTACACCTTC
few TRBJ2-3 TRBV7-9 . CASSLYIGGDRSTDTQYF TGTGCCAGCAGCTTATATATAGGCGGTGACAGGAGCACAGATACGCAGTATTTT
. TRBJ2-1 TRBV21-1 . CASSKGLAGLREQFF TGTGCCAGCAGCAAGGGACTAGCGGGTTTACGGGAGCAGTTCTTC
many TRBJ2-5 TRBV2 TRBD2 CASLETLLAGTQETQYF TGTGCCAGCCTTGAAACGCTACTAGCGGGGACTCAAGAGACCCAGTACTTC
. TRBJ2-7 TRBV13 . CASSPHLSEQYF TGTGCCAGCAGCCCACACCTTAGCGAGCAGTACTTC
many TRBJ2-7 TRBV7-9 TRBD1 CASRQGTYEQYF TGTGCCAGTAGACAGGGAACCTACGAGCAGTACTTC
. TRBJ2-3 TRBV20-1 TRBD1 CSACQIPGQGAGAEDTQYF TGCAGTGCCTGCCAAATCCCGGGACAGGGGGCGGGTGCAGAAGATACGCAGTATTTT
. TRBJ2-7 TRBV11-2 TRBD1 CASSLDRSSYEQYF TGTGCCAGCAGCTTGGACAGGAGCTCCTACGAGCAGTACTTC
. TRBJ2-3 TRBV7-2 . CASSLGRAGDTQYF TGTGCCAGCAGCTTGGGCAGGGCCGGGGATACGCAGTATTTT
few TRBJ2-1 TRBV5-1 TRBD1 CASSVGTVYNEQFF TGCGCCAGCAGCGTGGGGACAGTTTACAATGAGCAGTTCTTC
few TRBJ2-7 TRBV20-1 . CSARGQTYEQYF TGCAGTGCTAGGGGGCAGACCTACGAGCAGTACTTC
few TRBJ2-2 TRBV20-1 TRBD1 CSARDRQGNTGELFF TGCAGTGCTAGAGACCGACAGGGGAACACCGGGGAGCTGTTTTTT
. TRBJ2-2 TRBV10-3 . CAIPGADGELFF TGTGCCATCCCAGGGGCGGACGGGGAGCTGTTTTTT
few TRBJ2-7 TRBV10-3 . CAISESRGRTYEQYF TGTGCCATCAGTGAGTCCAGGGGGAGGACCTACGAGCAGTACTTC
few TRBJ2-2 TRBV11-2 . CASSLDLRVTGIAGELFF TGTGCCAGCAGCTTAGATCTCAGGGTTACAGGGATCGCCGGGGAGCTGTTTTTT
many TRBJ2-1 TRBV11-2 . CASSPLRLSSYNEQFF TGTGCCAGCAGCCCCTTGAGGCTGAGCTCCTACAATGAGCAGTTCTTC
. TRBJ2-4 TRBV7-2 TRBD1 CASSLAGGRNIQYF TGTGCCAGCAGCTTAGCAGGGGGCCGAAACATTCAGTACTTC
many TRBJ2-7 TRBV6-2/TRBV6-3 . CASSYEEGTTYEQYF TGTGCCAGCAGTTACGAGGAGGGCACTACCTACGAGCAGTACTTC
few TRBJ2-2 TRBV20-1 TRBD2 CSARATSGGDTGELFF TGCAGTGCTAGAGCGACTAGCGGGGGAGACACCGGGGAGCTGTTTTTT
many TRBJ1-1 TRBV29-1 . CSVEKGQKRTEAFF TGCAGCGTTGAAAAGGGACAAAAGAGGACTGAAGCTTTCTTT
many TRBJ2-5 TRBV12-3/TRBV12-4 TRBD2 CASSLMAGGQETQYF TGTGCCAGCAGTTTAATGGCGGGGGGCCAAGAGACCCAGTACTTC
. TRBJ1-1 TRBV20-1 . CSARGGNTEAFF TGCAGTGCTAGGGGGGGAAACACTGAAGCTTTCTTT
once TRBJ2-2 TRBV6-6 . CASELAYTGELFF TGTGCCAGTGAATTGGCTTACACCGGGGAGCTGTTTTTT
few TRBJ2-2 TRBV11-2 . CASSLAGYTGELFF TGTGCCAGCAGCTTAGCAGGATACACCGGGGAGCTGTTTTTT
many TRBJ2-3 TRBV4-3 . CASSQDLGGGTDTQYF TGCGCCAGCAGCCAAGATCTTGGTGGGGGCACAGATACGCAGTATTTT
few TRBJ2-2 TRBV6-2/TRBV6-3 . CASSYGVWDTGELFF TGTGCCAGCAGTTACGGTGTTTGGGACACCGGGGAGCTGTTTTTT
. TRBJ2-7 TRBV4-1 TRBD2 CASSLLSGGNYEQYF TGCGCCAGCAGCCTTCTGAGCGGGGGGAACTACGAGCAGTACTTC
few TRBJ2-2 TRBV10-1 . CASSEDIPTGELFF TGCGCCAGCAGTGAGGACATACCAACCGGGGAGCTGTTTTTT
. TRBJ2-5 TRBV27 . CASSLSIVSQETQYF TGTGCCAGCAGTTTATCAATAGTTTCCCAAGAGACCCAGTACTTC
many TRBJ1-5 TRBV7-3 . CASRVGGANQPQHF TGTGCCAGCAGGGTTGGAGGGGCGAATCAGCCCCAGCATTTT
few TRBJ2-1 TRBV20-1 . CSARDPSNEQFF TGCAGTGCTAGAGACCCCTCCAATGAGCAGTTCTTC
few TRBJ2-5 TRBV20-1 . CSASPDSPETQYF TGCAGTGCTTCCCCGGACAGTCCAGAGACCCAGTACTTC
few TRBJ2-7 TRBV13 . CASSLGRASYEQYF TGTGCCAGCAGCTTAGGACGGGCGTCCTACGAGCAGTACTTC
few TRBJ2-3 TRBV30 TRBD1 CASDRESTDTQYF TGTGCCAGCGACAGGGAAAGCACAGATACGCAGTATTTT
. TRBJ1-1 TRBV18 . CASSPGFRDTEAFF TGTGCCAGCTCACCCGGCTTTCGGGACACTGAAGCTTTCTTT
few TRBJ1-2 TRBV2 . CASESGPGYGYTF TGTGCCAGCGAGTCGGGACCAGGCTATGGCTACACCTTC
few TRBJ2-6 TRBV27 . CATKLQGSGANVLTF TGTGCCACCAAACTCCAGGGTTCTGGGGCCAACGTCCTGACTTTC
few TRBJ2-3 TRBV28 TRBD2 CASSRGLAGTDTQYF TGTGCCAGCAGTCGGGGACTAGCGGGGACAGATACGCAGTATTTT
. TRBJ2-4 TRBV5-1 TRBD1 CASSGAPGQLAKNIQYF TGCGCCAGCAGCGGCGCGCCGGGACAGCTAGCCAAAAACATTCAGTACTTC
. TRBJ1-1 TRBV28 . CASSPSGGKVTEAFF TGTGCCAGCAGTCCCTCAGGCGGGAAGGTCACTGAAGCTTTCTTT